The clone carrying this T cell receptor (beta chain) showed up just a few times. The antigen remains unidentified. The method was immunoSEQ multiplex PCR; TCRdb's version includes in-frame clones alone and lacks a portion of them. The sample includes around 64,000 clones, about four fifths of them seen just once. Per the germline V gene, CDR1 is ENHRY and CDR2 is SYGVKD. V lost 2 bases, J lost 0 bases, and 10 bases lay in between. The CDR3 contains 15 residues. Described time point: baseline, week 1 (first vaccination visit). Treatment in this sample: pre-vaccination baseline after standard-of-care therapy. The sample is drawn from a study of a mutant IDH1 vaccine in newly diagnosed glioma. Overall study: Before enrollment, patients got radiotherapy alone, temozolomide alone, or mostly the combination.

Study-level findings and limits: Pseudoprogression apparently tracked independently of changes in top peripheral T cell clonotypes. Altogether, around 95% of patients exhibited vaccine-induced immune responses.

The specimen was peripheral blood mononuclear cells (PBMCs), collected from a glioma patient treated with radiotherapy, temozolomide or both. This sequence joins TRBV10-3 and TRBJ1-1; D may be TRBD1 (6 bases). This TCR came from a woman under 30 with glioma. Some clones in this sample may be carry-over from other donors' samples. CDR3 in DNA: TGTGCCATCAGTGAGCCCAGGGGCCTGAACACTGAAGCTTTCTTT. Amino acids: CAISEPRGLNTEAFF.